This entry lists 18 T cell receptor beta chains sequenced from one sample in a study of shared clonotypes between healthy human individuals. Assay used: immunoSEQ multiplex PCR; TCRdb lists only in-frame clones, some missing. The sample includes some 2.1 million clones, 85% to 95% of them seen just once. The sequencing input was naive CD4+ T cells sorted from blood. The subset was: CD45RA+ positively selected. The receptors come from a man younger than 35 in good health.

The V gene is TRBV7-2, the J gene TRBJ2-3, with TRBD1 matching 9 bases. Germline V CDR1 and CDR2: SGHTA, FQGNSA. The CDR3 is 16 residues long. V gave up 5 bases and J gave up 6 bases; unmatched junction bases: 12. CDR3 amino acids: CASSPTGGSVFDTQYF. CDR3 coding DNA: TGTGCCAGCAGCCCGACAGGGGGGTCCGTTTTTGATACGCAGTATTTT.

V is TRBV7-2 and J is TRBJ2-6; 11 positions match TRBD2. The germline gives CDR1 SGHTA, CDR2 FQGNSA. This CDR3 has 18 residues. Trimming at V came to 5 bases and at J to 2 bases, leaving 8 bases not matched to a gene. The CDR3 spells CASSALLAGVPGANVLTF. CDR3 sequence (DNA): TGTGCCAGCAGCGCCCTACTAGCGGGAGTGCCTGGGGCCAACGTCCTGACTTTC.

The chain couples TRBV11-2 to TRBJ2-1, with 10 bases fitting TRBD2. CDR1 and CDR2 from the germline V gene are SGHAT and FQNNGV. The CDR3 is made up of 15 amino acids. The junction had 7 bases not matched to a gene; V was cut back by 5 bases and J by 6 bases. CDR3 protein: CASSPSSGGVNEQFF. The CDR3 nucleotides are TGTGCCAGCAGCCCCTCTAGCGGGGGCGTCAATGAGCAGTTCTTC.

The rearrangement links TRBV5-6 to TRBJ1-4; tentatively, D is TRBD1 (5 bases). Trimming pared 3 bases from V and 7 bases from J, leaving 16 bases between. The CDR3 loop spans 15 amino acids. CDR1 and CDR2 from the germline V gene are SGHDT and YYEEEE. The CDR3, as DNA: TGTGCCAGCAGCTCCTCGGGGGACCTGGTTGAAAAACTGTTTTTT. It translates to CASSSSGDLVEKLFF.

V and J are TRBV6-6 and TRBJ2-4; D unresolved. The germline V gene encodes CDR1 MNHNY and CDR2 SVGAGI (reference sequence). The CDR3 has 14 residues. Between the trimmed V and J ends, which lost 5 bases and 1 base, there was a span of 9 bases. CDR3 sequence: CASSARVAKNIQYF. The CDR3, as DNA: TGTGCCAGCAGTGCCCGGGTTGCCAAAAACATTCAGTACTTC.

The chain uses TRBV5-1 and TRBJ2-1, with 12 positions matching TRBD2. Germline CDR1 is SGHRS and CDR2 is YFSETQ. V lost 2 bases to trimming and J lost 6 bases; unmatched junction nucleotides: 6. This CDR3 is built from 16 residues. The CDR3 DNA reads TGCGCCAGCAGCTTCAGACTAGCGGGAGTAGGCAATGAGCAGTTCTTC. It codes for CASSFRLAGVGNEQFF.

CDR3 loop: CASSEDGSQNNSPLHF. The CDR3 nucleotides are TGTGCCAGCAGTGAAGATGGCAGCCAGAATAATTCACCCCTCCACTTT. This chain links TRBV2 with TRBJ1-6; no definite D call. From germline, CDR1 is SNHLY and CDR2 FYNNEI. This CDR3 region has 16 residues. Trimming took off 1 base at V and 5 bases at J, with 12 bases between the two ends. The variable domain in full, with the rest retrieved from reference TRBV2 and TRBJ1-6, is EPEVTQTPSHQVTQMGQEVILRCVPISNHLYFYWYRQILGQKVEFLVSFYNNEISEKSEIFDDQFSVERPDGSNFTLKIRSTKLEDSAMYFCASSEDGSQNNSPLHFGNGTRLTVT.

This chain connects TRBV13 to TRBJ2-7; 9 bases are a match to TRBD2. V lost 5 bases, J lost 4 bases, and 12 bases stayed unmatched. This CDR3 spans 16 amino acids. CDR1 and CDR2 from the germline V gene are PRHDT and FYEKMQ (reference sequence). The chain's CDR3 is CASSPMGLATEYEQYF. The DNA for the CDR3 is TGTGCCAGCAGCCCGATGGGACTAGCCACAGAATACGAGCAGTACTTC.

This clone was seen only once. The rearrangement links TRBV11-2 to TRBJ2-4; 14 nucleotides line up with TRBD2. This CDR3 comprises 17 residues. J lost 7 bases, V lost 2 bases, and 7 bases had no gene match. Germline V gives CDR1 SGHAT, CDR2 FQNNGV. The CDR3, as DNA: TGTGCCAGCAGCTTATATGGGACTAGCGGGGGTTTGAACATTCAGTACTTC. This sequence encodes CASSLYGTSGGLNIQYF.

The V gene is TRBV10-2, the J gene TRBJ1-2; 8 nucleotides line up with TRBD1. CDR1 is WSHSY and CDR2 is SAAADI in the germline V gene. The CDR3 spans 15 residues. Germline trimming cut 5 bases from V and 4 bases from J; bases unmatched to any gene: 9. CDR3 DNA: TGCGCCAGCAGTCCCGGGACAGGTGAACTCTATGGCTACACCTTC. Translation gives CASSPGTGELYGYTF.

This chain uses TRBV11-2 with TRBJ2-7, with 7 bases lining up with TRBD1. CDR3 length: 13 amino acids. Germline V lookup: CDR1 SGHAT, CDR2 FQNNGV. V dropped 5 bases and J dropped 7; count of bases not matched to a gene: 8. The CDR3 DNA follows: TGTGCCAGCAGCCGGACAGGCCGGTCGGAGCAGTACTTC. As protein: CASSRTGRSEQYF.

The V gene is TRBV6-5, the J gene TRBJ1-5; no clear D. Germline-derived CDR1 and CDR2 are MNHEY and SVGAGI. The ends were cut back, 2 bases at V and 1 base at J, with 3 bases in the middle. The CDR3 loop spans 13 amino acids. As DNA, the CDR3 is TGTGCCAGCAGTTACCAGAGCAATCAGCCCCAGCATTTT. Translating it yields CASSYQSNQPQHF.

This rearrangement joins TRBV13 to TRBJ1-1; tentative D call: TRBD1 (5 bases). This CDR3 contains 14 residues. The germline gives CDR1 PRHDT, CDR2 FYEKMQ (reference sequence). V was trimmed by 5 bases and J by 4 bases, leaving 14 bases between them. DNA of the CDR3: TGTGCCAGCAGCGCAGGGTCACGGGGCACTGAAGCTTTCTTT. Translating it yields CASSAGSRGTEAFF.

About this clone itself: This same CDR3 is encoded by further DNA sequences in the sample. The chain recombines TRBV19 with TRBJ1-6; D not resolved. Germline V lookup: CDR1 LNHDA, CDR2 SQIVND (reference sequence). CDR3 size: 13 residues. V was shortened by 6 bases and J by 0 bases, with 3 bases between the two germline ends. CDR3 bases: TGTGCCAGTAGAGACTCCTATAATTCACCCCTCCACTTT. Translation gives CASRDSYNSPLHF.

This clone has only a few counts. The chain employs TRBV30 and TRBJ1-1; D possibly corresponds to TRBD1 (5 bases). V lost 3 bases, J lost 2 bases, and 16 bases lay in between. Germline V gives CDR1 GTSNPN, CDR2 SVGIG (reference sequence). This CDR3 has 15 residues. CDR3 in DNA: TGTGCCTGGAGGGGGCAGGCGGTCCCCAACACTGAAGCTTTCTTT. As protein: CAWRGQAVPNTEAFF.

The V gene is TRBV28, the J gene TRBJ1-1, with TRBD1 matching 9 bases. Trimming removed 6 bases from V and 10 bases from J; junction bases left unmatched: 12. The CDR3 extends over 14 amino acids. The germline V gene has CDR1 MDHEN and CDR2 SYDVKM. The CDR3 reads CASSPGQGTGGAFF. CDR3 nucleotides: TGTGCCAGCAGCCCAGGACAGGGGACCGGGGGAGCTTTCTTT.

This chain joins TRBV5-4 and TRBJ2-5, with 7 bases lining up with TRBD2. The CDR3 totals 15 residues. The ends lost 1 base at V and 5 bases at J; junction bases unmatched: 8. The germline V gene encodes CDR1 SGHNT and CDR2 YYREEE (reference sequence). The CDR3 nucleotides read TGTGCCAGCAGCTTGCCGGCGGGAGAGACTGAGACCCAGTACTTC. The encoded protein is CASSLPAGETETQYF.

V is TRBV5-4 and J is TRBJ1-1; D might be TRBD1 (6 bases). CDR3 length: 16 residues. Germline V gene data show CDR1 as SGHNT and CDR2 as YYREEE (reference sequence). V lost 3 bases to trimming and J lost 6 bases, with 21 bases between them. The CDR3 bases are TGTGCCAGCAGCTCTAAACGCGGACAGCTCTTGTCTGAAGCTTTCTTT. Encoded protein: CASSSKRGQLLSEAFF.